The 23 T cell receptor beta chains below were found in one sample sequenced in a study of shared clonotypes between healthy human individuals. The data were produced by immunoSEQ multiplex PCR, yet TCRdb's version contains in-frame clones alone and is incomplete. In the table there are 550,000 to 700,000 clones, approximately 73% of which are singletons. The sequenced sample consisted of memory CD4+ T cells sorted from blood. Regarding subset: CD45RA-negative fraction. Receptors originate from a woman in her 30s in good health.

CDR3 DNA sequence: TGTGCCAGCAGTTTATCAGAGACTAGCTTTTCCAATGAGCAGTTCTTC. The encoded protein is CASSLSETSFSNEQFF. V is TRBV27 and J is TRBJ2-1; 7 bases agree with TRBD2. Trimming removed 0 bases from V and 6 bases from J; junction bases left unmatched: 8. CDR1 is MNHEY, CDR2 SMNVEV, per germline (reference sequence). The CDR3 contains 16 residues.

By share, this clone ranks as medium-sized. Other DNA sequences of this sample code for an identical CDR3. The chain is built from TRBV18 and TRBJ1-1, with 9 bases that match TRBD1. Germline assignment: CDR1 KGHSH and CDR2 LQKENI. V shed 4 bases and J 2 bases; nucleotides not matched to a gene: 2. This CDR3 is 14 amino acids long. Here the CDR3 reads CASSQQGANTEAFF. CDR3 nucleotide sequence: TGTGCCAGCTCACAACAGGGGGCAAACACTGAAGCTTTCTTT.

This clone was found a few times. The rearrangement joins TRBV5-1 to TRBJ2-1; D perhaps matches TRBD1 (6 bases). Trimming took off 2 bases at V and 2 bases at J, with 14 bases between the two ends. Germline V gene data show CDR1 as SGHRS and CDR2 as YFSETQ. The CDR3 runs to 16 residues. For the CDR3, the DNA is TGCGCCAGCAGCTTACAGGGTTTGGGAACCTACAATGAGCAGTTCTTC. Encoded protein: CASSLQGLGTYNEQFF.

The rearrangement links TRBV19 to TRBJ2-1, with 12 bases lining up with TRBD1. Trimming removed 3 bases from V and 9 bases from J; junction bases left unmatched: 3. This CDR3 is 14 amino acids long. CDR1 and CDR2 from the germline V gene are LNHDA and SQIVND (reference sequence). The CDR3 loop reads CASSIGTGGFEQFF. The CDR3 nucleotides read TGTGCCAGTAGTATTGGGACAGGGGGCTTTGAGCAGTTCTTC.

This chain links TRBV7-7 with TRBJ2-1, with D perhaps matching TRBD1 (5 bases). The V end lost 1 base, the J end lost 0 bases, and 10 bases lay between the germline ends. This CDR3 is 16 amino acids long. Per the germline V gene, CDR1 is SSHAT and CDR2 is FNYEAQ (reference sequence). The CDR3 reads CASSLGGGYSYNEQFF. DNA of the CDR3: TGTGCCAGCAGCTTAGGGGGCGGCTACTCCTACAATGAGCAGTTCTTC.

This clone was counted only a few times. The same CDR3 can be traced to other DNA sequences in this sample. The chain employs TRBV30 and TRBJ1-3, with a possible D match to TRBD1 (5 bases). Per germline, CDR1 GTSNPN and CDR2 SVGIG (reference sequence). The CDR3 extends over 13 amino acids. V was pared by 1 base and J by 2 bases, with 6 bases between. The CDR3 bases are TGTGCCTGGAGTGGAGGGGCTGGAAACACCATATATTTT. Amino acid sequence: CAWSGGAGNTIYF. The full variable domain, in which reference TRBV30 and TRBJ1-3 provide the parts outside the CDR3, is SQTIHQWPATLVQPVGSPLSLECTVEGTSNPNLYWYRQAAGRGLQLLFYSVGIGQISSEVPQNLSASRPQDRQFILSSKKLLLSDSGFYLCAWSGGAGNTIYFGEGSWLTVV.

The rearrangement uses TRBV19 and TRBJ2-5; 7 positions agree with TRBD1. CDR3 length: 15 amino acids. J lost 5 bases, V lost 0 bases, and 6 bases had no gene match. From germline, CDR1 is LNHDA and CDR2 SQIVND (reference sequence). The CDR3 DNA reads TGTGCCAGTAGTATAGATTTGACAGGGTACGAGACCCAGTACTTC. It translates to CASSIDLTGYETQYF.

The CDR3 spells CASSLVASLVTDTQYF. The DNA of the CDR3 is TGTGCCAGCAGCTTAGTAGCTAGCTTAGTCACAGATACGCAGTATTTT. The chain is built from TRBV7-2 and TRBJ2-3; D possibly corresponds to TRBD2 (5 bases). Trimming stripped 1 base from V and 2 bases from J, with 13 bases between. This CDR3 comprises 16 residues. Germline CDR1 is SGHTA and CDR2 is FQGNSA.

The gene calls are TRBV5-1 and TRBJ2-2; no definite D call. CDR1 is SGHRS and CDR2 is YFSETQ in the germline V gene. Trimming removed 5 bases from V and 6 bases from J, with 11 bases in between. The CDR3 runs 13 residues. This CDR3 is CASRGGGSGELFF. The CDR3 region has the DNA TGCGCCAGCAGAGGCGGTGGTTCCGGGGAGCTGTTTTTT.

This chain uses TRBV6-5 with TRBJ2-7; TRBD1 agrees at 9 bases. This CDR3 is built from 15 residues. V was clipped by 6 bases and J by 1 base; unmatched bases: 7. Germline lookup yields CDR1 MNHEY and CDR2 SVGAGI. The CDR3 loop is CASRKGQGRSYEQYF. CDR3 coding DNA: TGTGCCAGCAGGAAGGGACAGGGCAGATCCTACGAGCAGTACTTC.

This clone was seen a single time. V is TRBV7-7 and J is TRBJ2-7; the D gene is possibly TRBD1 (6 bases). The CDR3 is made up of 15 amino acids. V was cut by 1 base and J by 5 bases, with 15 bases left in between. Germline-derived CDR1 and CDR2 are SSHAT and FNYEAQ (reference sequence). The CDR3 sequence is CASSLEVGGGHEQYF. In DNA, the CDR3 is TGTGCCAGCAGCTTAGAGGTCGGTGGGGGCCACGAGCAGTACTTC. The whole variable domain, filled in from reference TRBV7-7 and TRBJ2-7, reads GAGVSQSPRYKVTKRGQDVTLRCDPISSHATLYWYQQALGQGPEFLTYFNYEAQPDKSGLPSDRFSAERPEGSISTLTIQRTEQRDSAMYRCASSLEVGGGHEQYFGPGTRLTVT.

Worth noting for this clone: The identical CDR3 is also encoded by other nucleotide sequences in the sample. The chain links TRBV6-1 to TRBJ1-1, with D unresolved. The CDR3 runs 11 residues. Germline V gene sequence: CDR1 MNHNS, CDR2 SASEGT. The germline V and J ends were trimmed by 1 base and 8 bases, with 5 bases remaining between them. CDR3 bases: TGTGCCAGCAGTGAAGTTAGAGAAGCTTTCTTT. Its protein is CASSEVREAFF.

This clone showed up just a few times. This chain links TRBV6-5 with TRBJ2-3, with 9 bases aligning to TRBD1. Germline-derived CDR1 and CDR2 are MNHEY and SVGAGI. V was clipped by 7 bases and J by 3 bases; unmatched bases: 5. CDR3 size: 14 residues. CDR3 bases: TGTGCCAGCACCATACAGGGGGCAACAGATACGCAGTATTTT. Translated: CASTIQGATDTQYF.

The J gene is TRBJ1-1, the V gene TRBV7-9; no firm D call. CDR1 and CDR2 (germline): SEHNR, FQNEAQ (reference sequence). Trimming removed 7 bases at V and 2 bases at J, with 8 bases between. CDR3 length: 12 residues. The CDR3: CASTIDNTEAFF. The CDR3 nucleotides are TGTGCCAGCACTATAGACAACACTGAAGCTTTCTTT.

This chain joins TRBV19 and TRBJ1-5; D is perhaps TRBD1 (6 bases). CDR1 is LNHDA, CDR2 SQIVND, per germline (reference sequence). V gave up 7 bases and J gave up 2 bases, with 15 bases separating them. CDR3 length equals 15 residues. The CDR3 spells CASTVWGGGNQPQHF. The CDR3 DNA follows: TGTGCCAGTACCGTCTGGGGGGGCGGCAATCAGCCCCAGCATTTT.

The J gene is TRBJ2-5, the V gene TRBV5-1, with D unclear. Trimming took off 0 bases at V and 1 base at J, with 7 bases between the two ends. There are 14 residues in the CDR3. The germline V gene encodes CDR1 SGHRS and CDR2 YFSETQ. The CDR3 DNA reads TGCGCCAGCAGCTTGGCCGACTCCCAAGAGACCCAGTACTTC. This codes for CASSLADSQETQYF.

The chain carries TRBV7-2 and TRBJ2-1, with D perhaps TRBD2 (6 bases). V shed 3 bases and J shed 8 bases, with 14 bases lying between them. Germline V CDR1 and CDR2: SGHTA, FQGNSA. The CDR3 extends over 14 amino acids. CDR3 in DNA: TGTGCCAGCAGCTTGTCTACTAGCCGGGATGAGCAGTTCTTC. Translating gives CASSLSTSRDEQFF.

This clone was found once. V is TRBV7-9 and J is TRBJ2-3; maybe TRBD1 (7 bases). V was clipped by 7 bases and J by 0 bases, with 14 bases between them. This CDR3 spans 15 amino acids. The germline gives CDR1 SEHNR, CDR2 FQNEAQ (reference sequence). This CDR3 reads CASTPRGESTDTQYF. The CDR3 bases are TGTGCCAGCACCCCCAGGGGGGAGAGCACAGATACGCAGTATTTT.

The chain employs TRBV14 and TRBJ2-1; D gene uncertain. Trimming took off 4 bases at V and 2 bases at J, with 9 bases between the two ends. The CDR3 loop spans 14 amino acids. Germline assignment: CDR1 SGHDN and CDR2 FVKESK. Here the CDR3 reads CASSPSLTYNEQFF. The CDR3 coding sequence is TGTGCCAGCAGCCCGTCCTTAACCTACAATGAGCAGTTCTTC.

The chain recombines TRBV27 with TRBJ1-2; possibly TRBD1 for D (5 bases). The CDR3 totals 13 residues. Germline V CDR1 and CDR2: MNHEY, SMNVEV (reference sequence). Between the trimmed V and J ends, which lost 3 bases and 4 bases, there was a span of 9 bases. CDR3 nucleotide sequence: TGTGCCAGCAGTTTTAACCAGGGCTATGGCTACACCTTC. Protein product: CASSFNQGYGYTF.

V usage is TRBV6-5 and J usage is TRBJ2-3, with unresolved D. Looked up from germline, CDR1 is MNHEY and CDR2 is SVGAGI. V was shortened by 2 bases and J by 0 bases, with 12 bases between the two germline ends. There are 16 residues in the CDR3. The CDR3 sequence: CASSYAGDPSTDTQYF. CDR3 nucleotide sequence: TGTGCCAGCAGTTACGCTGGGGATCCTAGCACAGATACGCAGTATTTT.

This clone has just a few counts. In the same sample, other DNA sequences code for this CDR3. The rearrangement uses TRBV6-1 and TRBJ1-5; D unclear. This CDR3 is 14 amino acids long. The V end was cut by 1 base, the J end by 0 bases, with 4 bases between. CDR1 and CDR2 (germline): MNHNS, SASEGT. This chain's CDR3 is CASSEVSSNQPQHF. In DNA form, the CDR3 reads TGTGCCAGCAGTGAAGTCAGTAGCAATCAGCCCCAGCATTTT.

The genes are TRBV18 and TRBJ2-1, with 12 bases fitting TRBD2. Germline CDR1 reads KGHSH; CDR2 reads LQKENI. CDR3 size: 17 residues. After removal of 3 bases from V and 7 bases from J, the junction contained 10 bases not matched to a gene. The CDR3 loop reads CASSPRTSGDFWNEQFF. CDR3 bases: TGTGCCAGCTCACCCAGGACTAGCGGGGACTTCTGGAATGAGCAGTTCTTC.